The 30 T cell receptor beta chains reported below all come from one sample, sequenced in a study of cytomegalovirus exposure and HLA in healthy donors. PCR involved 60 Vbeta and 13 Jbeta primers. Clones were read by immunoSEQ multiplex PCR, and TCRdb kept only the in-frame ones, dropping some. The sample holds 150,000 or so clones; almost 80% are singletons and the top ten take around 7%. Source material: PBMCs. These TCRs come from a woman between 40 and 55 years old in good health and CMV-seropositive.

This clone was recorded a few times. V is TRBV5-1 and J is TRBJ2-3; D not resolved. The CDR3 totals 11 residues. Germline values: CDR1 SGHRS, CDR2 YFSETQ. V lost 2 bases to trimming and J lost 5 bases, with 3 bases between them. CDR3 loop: CASSFGDTQYF. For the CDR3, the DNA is TGCGCCAGCAGCTTCGGAGATACGCAGTATTTT. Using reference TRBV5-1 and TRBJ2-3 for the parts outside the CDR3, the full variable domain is KAGVTQTPRYLIKTRGQQVTLSCSPISGHRSVSWYQQTPGQGLQFLFEYFSETQRNKGNFPGRFSGRQFSNSRSEMNVSTLELGDSALYLCASSFGDTQYFGPGTRLTVL.

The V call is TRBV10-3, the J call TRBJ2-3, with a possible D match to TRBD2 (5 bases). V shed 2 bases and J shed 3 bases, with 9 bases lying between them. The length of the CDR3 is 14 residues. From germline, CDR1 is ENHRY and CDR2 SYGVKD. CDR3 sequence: CAISETGKTDTQYF. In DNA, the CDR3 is TGTGCCATCAGTGAGACGGGGAAGACAGATACGCAGTATTTT.

CDR3: CASSVVATNTGELFF. The CDR3 bases are TGTGCCAGCAGCGTAGTGGCAACGAACACCGGGGAGCTGTTTTTT. V usage is TRBV9 and J usage is TRBJ2-2; D is unresolved. Germline loops: CDR1 SGDLS, CDR2 YYNGEE. This CDR3 contains 15 residues. Trimming removed 0 bases from V and 0 bases from J, with 6 bases in between.

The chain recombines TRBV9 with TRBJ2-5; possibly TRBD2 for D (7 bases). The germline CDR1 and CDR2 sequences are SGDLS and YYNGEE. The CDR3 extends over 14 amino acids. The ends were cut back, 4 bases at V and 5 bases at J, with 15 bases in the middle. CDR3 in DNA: TGTGCCAGCAGCCCTAAAGGGGGAGGGGAGACCCAGTACTTC. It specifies CASSPKGGGETQYF.

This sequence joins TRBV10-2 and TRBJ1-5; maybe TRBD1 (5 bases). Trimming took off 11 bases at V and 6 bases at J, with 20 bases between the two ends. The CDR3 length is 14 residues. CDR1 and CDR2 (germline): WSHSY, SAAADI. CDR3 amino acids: CAARGGSSVQPQHF. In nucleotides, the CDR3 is TGCGCCGCCCGGGGGGGGTCGTCAGTTCAGCCCCAGCATTTT.

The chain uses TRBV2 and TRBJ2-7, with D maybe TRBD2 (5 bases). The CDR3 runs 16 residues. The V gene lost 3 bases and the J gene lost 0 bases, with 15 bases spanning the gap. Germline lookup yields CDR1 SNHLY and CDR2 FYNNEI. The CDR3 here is CASSEQEAIFSYEQYF. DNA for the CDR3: TGTGCCAGCAGTGAGCAGGAGGCAATTTTCTCCTACGAGCAGTACTTC.

As DNA, the CDR3 is TGCGCCAGCTTTGCGCGGGACGGTTCACCCCTCCACTTT. It codes for CASFARDGSPLHF. The chain combines TRBV5-1 with TRBJ1-6, with D perhaps matching TRBD1 (5 bases). The germline V gene has CDR1 SGHRS and CDR2 YFSETQ. The V end lost 7 bases, the J end lost 9 bases, and 14 bases lay between the germline ends. The CDR3 length is 13 residues.

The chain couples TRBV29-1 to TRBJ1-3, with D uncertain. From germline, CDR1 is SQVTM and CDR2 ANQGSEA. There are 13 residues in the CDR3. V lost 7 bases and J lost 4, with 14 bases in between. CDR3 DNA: TGCAGCGCTGGGAGTGGTTCAGGAAACACCATATATTTT. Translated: CSAGSGSGNTIYF.

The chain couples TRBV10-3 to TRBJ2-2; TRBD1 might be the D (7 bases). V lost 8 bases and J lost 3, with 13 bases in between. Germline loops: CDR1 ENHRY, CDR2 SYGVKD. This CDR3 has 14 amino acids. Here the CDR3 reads CAIGGGRDTGELFF. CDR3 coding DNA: TGTGCCATCGGAGGGGGCAGGGACACCGGGGAGCTGTTTTTT.

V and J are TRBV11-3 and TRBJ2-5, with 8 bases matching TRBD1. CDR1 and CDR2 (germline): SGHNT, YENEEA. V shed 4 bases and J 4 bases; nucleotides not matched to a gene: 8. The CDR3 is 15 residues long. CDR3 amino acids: CASSSGTGERETQYF. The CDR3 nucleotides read TGTGCCAGCAGCTCCGGGACAGGCGAGCGAGAGACCCAGTACTTC.

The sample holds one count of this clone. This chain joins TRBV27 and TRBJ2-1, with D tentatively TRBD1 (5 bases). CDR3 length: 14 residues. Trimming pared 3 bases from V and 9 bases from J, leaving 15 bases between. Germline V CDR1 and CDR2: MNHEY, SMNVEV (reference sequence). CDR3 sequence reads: CASSFDAGFGEQFF. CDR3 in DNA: TGTGCCAGCAGTTTCGATGCAGGGTTCGGTGAGCAGTTCTTC.

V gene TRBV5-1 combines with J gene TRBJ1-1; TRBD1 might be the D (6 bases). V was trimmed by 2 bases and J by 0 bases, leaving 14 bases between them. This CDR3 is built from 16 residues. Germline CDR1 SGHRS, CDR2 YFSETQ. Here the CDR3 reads CASSFPLGAVNTEAFF. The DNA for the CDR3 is TGCGCCAGCAGCTTCCCGTTGGGGGCTGTGAACACTGAAGCTTTCTTT.

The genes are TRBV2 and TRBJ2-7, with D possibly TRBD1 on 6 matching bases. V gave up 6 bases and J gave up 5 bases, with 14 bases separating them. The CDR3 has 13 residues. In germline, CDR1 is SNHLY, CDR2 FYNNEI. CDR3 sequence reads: CASSPGVGDEQYF. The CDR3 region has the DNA TGTGCCAGCAGCCCAGGGGTGGGAGACGAGCAGTACTTC.

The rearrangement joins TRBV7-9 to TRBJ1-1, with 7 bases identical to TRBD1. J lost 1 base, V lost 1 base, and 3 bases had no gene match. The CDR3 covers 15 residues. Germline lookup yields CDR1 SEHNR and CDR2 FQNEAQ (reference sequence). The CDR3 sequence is CASSLGTGTNTEAFF. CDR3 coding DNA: TGTGCCAGCAGCTTAGGGACAGGAACGAACACTGAAGCTTTCTTT.

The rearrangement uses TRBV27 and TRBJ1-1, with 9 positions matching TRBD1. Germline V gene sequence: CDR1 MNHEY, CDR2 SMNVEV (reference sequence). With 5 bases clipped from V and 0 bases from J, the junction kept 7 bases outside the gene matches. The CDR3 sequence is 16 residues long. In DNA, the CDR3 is TGTGCCAGCAGTGTATACAGGGGGCGGCTGAACACTGAAGCTTTCTTT. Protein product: CASSVYRGRLNTEAFF.

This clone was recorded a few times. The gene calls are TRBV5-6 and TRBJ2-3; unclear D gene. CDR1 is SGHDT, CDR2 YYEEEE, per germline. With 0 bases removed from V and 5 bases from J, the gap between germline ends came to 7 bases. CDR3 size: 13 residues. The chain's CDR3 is CASSLVQRDTQYF. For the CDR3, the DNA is TGTGCCAGCAGCTTGGTACAGAGAGATACGCAGTATTTT.

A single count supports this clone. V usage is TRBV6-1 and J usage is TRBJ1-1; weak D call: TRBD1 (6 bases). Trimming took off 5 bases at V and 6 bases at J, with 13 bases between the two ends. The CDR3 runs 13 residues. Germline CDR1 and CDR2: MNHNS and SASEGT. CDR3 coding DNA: TGTGCCAGCAGTTTCAAGACAGGAGCTGAAGCTTTCTTT. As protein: CASSFKTGAEAFF.

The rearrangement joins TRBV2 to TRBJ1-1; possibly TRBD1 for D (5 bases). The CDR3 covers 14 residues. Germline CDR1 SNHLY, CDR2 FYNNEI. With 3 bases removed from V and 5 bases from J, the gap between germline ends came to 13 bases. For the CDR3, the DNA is TGTGCCAGCAGTGATACAGGCTCGCAGACTGAAGCTTTCTTT. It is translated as CASSDTGSQTEAFF.

The CDR3 spells CASSLGTGPNTGELFF. The CDR3 DNA is TGTGCCAGCAGCCTGGGGACAGGGCCCAACACCGGGGAGCTGTTTTTT. This rearrangement joins TRBV9 to TRBJ2-2; 9 nucleotides match TRBD1. This CDR3 contains 16 residues. CDR1 and CDR2 (germline): SGDLS, YYNGEE. V dropped 4 bases and J dropped 2; count of bases not matched to a gene: 6.

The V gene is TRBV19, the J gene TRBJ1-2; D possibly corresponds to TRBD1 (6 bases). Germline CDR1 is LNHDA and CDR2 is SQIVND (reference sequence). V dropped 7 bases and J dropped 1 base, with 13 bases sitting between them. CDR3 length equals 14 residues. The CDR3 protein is CASMIQGINYGYTF. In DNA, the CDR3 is TGTGCCAGTATGATACAGGGAATTAACTATGGCTACACCTTC.

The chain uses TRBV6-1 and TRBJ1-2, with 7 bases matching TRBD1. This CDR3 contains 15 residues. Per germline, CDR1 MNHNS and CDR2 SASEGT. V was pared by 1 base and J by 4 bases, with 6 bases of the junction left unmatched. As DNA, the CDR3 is TGTGCCAGCAGTGAAGGTCTCGGGACAGTCTATGGCTACACCTTC. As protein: CASSEGLGTVYGYTF.

The CDR3 loop is CAISESPGQGTPYGYTF. The CDR3 nucleotides are TGTGCCATCAGTGAGTCGCCGGGACAGGGAACCCCCTATGGCTACACCTTC. V is TRBV10-3 and J is TRBJ1-2; 9 bases map to TRBD1. The J segment lost 4 bases and the V segment lost 0 bases, leaving 9 bases of the junction unmatched. In germline, CDR1 is ENHRY, CDR2 SYGVKD. The CDR3 sequence is 17 residues long.

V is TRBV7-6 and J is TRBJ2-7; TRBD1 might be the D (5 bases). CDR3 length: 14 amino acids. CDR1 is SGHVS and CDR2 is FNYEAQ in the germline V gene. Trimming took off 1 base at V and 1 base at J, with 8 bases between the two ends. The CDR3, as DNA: TGTGCCAGCAGCTTAGAGCAGGGTTCCTACGAGCAGTACTTC. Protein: CASSLEQGSYEQYF.

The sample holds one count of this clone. CDR3 DNA sequence: TGTGCCAGCGCCCTCCCAACGTCACAGGTGCTCTATGGCTACACCTTC. Protein sequence: CASALPTSQVLYGYTF. V and J are TRBV7-9 and TRBJ1-2; D may be TRBD1 (5 bases). Per germline, CDR1 SEHNR and CDR2 FQNEAQ (reference sequence). There are 16 residues in the CDR3. Trimming stripped 8 bases from V and 4 bases from J, with 23 bases between. The complete variable domain, with remaining parts taken from reference TRBV7-9 and TRBJ1-2, reads DTGVSQNPRHKITKRGQNVTFRCDPISEHNRLYWYRQTLGQGPEFLTYFQNEAQLEKSRLLSDRFSAERPKGSFSTLEIQRTEQGDSAMYLCASALPTSQVLYGYTFGSGTRLTVV.

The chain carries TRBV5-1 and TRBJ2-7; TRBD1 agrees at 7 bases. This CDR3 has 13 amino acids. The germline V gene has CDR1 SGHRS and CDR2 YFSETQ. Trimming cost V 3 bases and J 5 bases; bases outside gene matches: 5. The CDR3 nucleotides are TGCGCCAGCAGCTCGACAGGGATGAACGAGCAGTACTTC. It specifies CASSSTGMNEQYF.

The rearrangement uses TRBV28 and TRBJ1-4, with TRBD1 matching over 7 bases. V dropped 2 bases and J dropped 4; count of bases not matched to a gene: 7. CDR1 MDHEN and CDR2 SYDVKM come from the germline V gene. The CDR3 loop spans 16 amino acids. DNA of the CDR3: TGTGCCAGCAGTTTAAGGGACAGTGTTAATAATGAAAAACTGTTTTTT. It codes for CASSLRDSVNNEKLFF.

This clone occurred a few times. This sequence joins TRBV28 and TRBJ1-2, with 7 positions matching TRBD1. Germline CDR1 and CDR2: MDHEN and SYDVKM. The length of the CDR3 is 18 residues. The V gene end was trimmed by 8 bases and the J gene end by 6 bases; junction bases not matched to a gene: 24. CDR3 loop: CASRNFQTTGTEKDGYTF. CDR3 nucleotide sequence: TGTGCCAGCCGAAATTTTCAAACGACCGGGACAGAGAAAGATGGCTACACCTTC.

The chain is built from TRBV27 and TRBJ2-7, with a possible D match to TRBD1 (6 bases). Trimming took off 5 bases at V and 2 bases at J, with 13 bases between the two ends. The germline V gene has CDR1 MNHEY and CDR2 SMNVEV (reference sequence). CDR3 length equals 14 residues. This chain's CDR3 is CASSKMDSTYEQYF. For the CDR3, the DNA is TGTGCCAGCAGTAAAATGGACAGTACCTACGAGCAGTACTTC.

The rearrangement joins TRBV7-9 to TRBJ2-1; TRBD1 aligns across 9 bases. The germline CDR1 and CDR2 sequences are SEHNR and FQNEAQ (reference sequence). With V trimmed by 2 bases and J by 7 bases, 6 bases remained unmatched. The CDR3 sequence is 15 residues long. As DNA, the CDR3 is TGTGCCAGCAGCTTACCGGGGACAGGGCCAAATGAGCAGTTCTTC. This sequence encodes CASSLPGTGPNEQFF.

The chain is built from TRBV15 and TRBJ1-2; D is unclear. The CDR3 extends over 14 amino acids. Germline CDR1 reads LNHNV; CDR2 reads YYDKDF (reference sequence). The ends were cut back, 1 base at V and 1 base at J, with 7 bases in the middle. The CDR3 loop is CATSRGEGNYGYTF. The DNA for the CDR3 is TGTGCCACCAGCAGAGGTGAGGGTAACTATGGCTACACCTTC.